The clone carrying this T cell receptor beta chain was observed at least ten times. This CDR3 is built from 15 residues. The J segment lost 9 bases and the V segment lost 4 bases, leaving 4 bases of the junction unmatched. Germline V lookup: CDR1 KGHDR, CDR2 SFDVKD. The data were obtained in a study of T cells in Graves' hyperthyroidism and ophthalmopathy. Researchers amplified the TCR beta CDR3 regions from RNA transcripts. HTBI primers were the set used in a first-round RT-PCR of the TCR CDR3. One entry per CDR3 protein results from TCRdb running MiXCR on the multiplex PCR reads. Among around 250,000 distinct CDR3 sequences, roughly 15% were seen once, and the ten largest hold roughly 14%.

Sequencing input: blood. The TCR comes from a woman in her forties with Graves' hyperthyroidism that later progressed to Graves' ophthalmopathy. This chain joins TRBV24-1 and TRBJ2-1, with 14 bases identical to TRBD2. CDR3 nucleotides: TGTGCCACCAGTGACACCGGACTAGCGGGAGGTGAGCAGTTCTTC. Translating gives CATSDTGLAGGEQFF.